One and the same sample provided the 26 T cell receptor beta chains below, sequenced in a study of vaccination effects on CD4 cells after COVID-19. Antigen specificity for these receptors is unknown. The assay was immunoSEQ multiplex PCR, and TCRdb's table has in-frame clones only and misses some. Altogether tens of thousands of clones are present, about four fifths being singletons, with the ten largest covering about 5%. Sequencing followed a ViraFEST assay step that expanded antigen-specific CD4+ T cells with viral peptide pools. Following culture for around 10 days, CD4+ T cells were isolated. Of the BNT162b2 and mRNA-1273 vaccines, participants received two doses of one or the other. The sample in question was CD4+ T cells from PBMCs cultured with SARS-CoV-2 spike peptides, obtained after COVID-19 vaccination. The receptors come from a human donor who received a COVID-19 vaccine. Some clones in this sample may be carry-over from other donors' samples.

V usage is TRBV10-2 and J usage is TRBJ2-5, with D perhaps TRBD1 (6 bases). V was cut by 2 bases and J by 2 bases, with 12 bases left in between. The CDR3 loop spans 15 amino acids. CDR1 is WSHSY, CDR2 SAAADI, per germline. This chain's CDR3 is CASSEAGGRQETQYF. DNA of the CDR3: TGCGCCAGCAGTGAGGCTGGGGGCCGACAAGAGACCCAGTACTTC.

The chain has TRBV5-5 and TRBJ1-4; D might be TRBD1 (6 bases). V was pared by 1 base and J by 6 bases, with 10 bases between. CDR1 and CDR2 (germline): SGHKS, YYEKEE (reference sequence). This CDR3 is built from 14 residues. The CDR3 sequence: CASSLWGQDEKLFF. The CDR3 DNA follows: TGTGCCAGCAGCTTGTGGGGGCAAGATGAAAAACTGTTTTTT.

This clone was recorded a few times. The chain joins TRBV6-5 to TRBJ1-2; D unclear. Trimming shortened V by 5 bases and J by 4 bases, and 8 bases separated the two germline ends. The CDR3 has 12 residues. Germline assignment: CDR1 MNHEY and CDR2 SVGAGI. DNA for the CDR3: TGTGCCAGCAGTCCGGACGGCTATGGCTACACCTTC. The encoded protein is CASSPDGYGYTF.

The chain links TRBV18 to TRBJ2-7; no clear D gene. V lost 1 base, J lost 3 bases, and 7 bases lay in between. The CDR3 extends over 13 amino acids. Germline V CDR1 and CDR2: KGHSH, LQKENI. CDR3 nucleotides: TGTGCCAGCTCACCACACCGAAACTACGAGCAGTACGTC. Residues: CASSPHRNYEQYV.

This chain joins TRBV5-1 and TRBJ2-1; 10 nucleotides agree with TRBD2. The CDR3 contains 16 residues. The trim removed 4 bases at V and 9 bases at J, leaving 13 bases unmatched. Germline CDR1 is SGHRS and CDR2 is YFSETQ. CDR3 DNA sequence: TGCGCCAGCAGCAAATTAGCGGGGGGTCCTAATGGTGAGCAGTTCTTC. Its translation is CASSKLAGGPNGEQFF.

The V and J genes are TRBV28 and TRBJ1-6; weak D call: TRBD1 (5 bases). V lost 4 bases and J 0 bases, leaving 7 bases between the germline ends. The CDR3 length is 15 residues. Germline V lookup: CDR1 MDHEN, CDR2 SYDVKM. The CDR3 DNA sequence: TGTGCCAGCAGTTCCGGGGGCTCCTATAATTCACCCCTCCACTTT. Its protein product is CASSSGGSYNSPLHF. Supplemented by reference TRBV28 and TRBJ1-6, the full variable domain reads DVKVTQSSRYLVKRTGEKVFLECVQDMDHENMFWYRQDPGLGLRLIYFSYDVKMKEKGDIPEGYSVSREKKERFSLILESASTNQTSMYLCASSSGGSYNSPLHFGNGTRLTVT.

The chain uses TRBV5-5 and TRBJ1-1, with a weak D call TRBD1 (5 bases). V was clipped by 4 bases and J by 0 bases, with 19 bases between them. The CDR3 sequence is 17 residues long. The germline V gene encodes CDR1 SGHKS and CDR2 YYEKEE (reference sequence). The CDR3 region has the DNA TGTGCCAGCAGCCGCGGTAGAGGGCGGGGGATGAACACTGAAGCTTTCTTT. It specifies CASSRGRGRGMNTEAFF.

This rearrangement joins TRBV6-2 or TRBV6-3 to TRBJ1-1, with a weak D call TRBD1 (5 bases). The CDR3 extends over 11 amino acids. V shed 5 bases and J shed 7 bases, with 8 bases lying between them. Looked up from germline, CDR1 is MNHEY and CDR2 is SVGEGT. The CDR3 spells CASSQGVEAFF. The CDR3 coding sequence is TGTGCCAGCAGTCAGGGTGTTGAAGCTTTCTTT.

The CDR3 protein is CASSRGQEYGYTF. As DNA, the CDR3 is TGTGCCAGCAGCCGGGGACAGGAATATGGCTACACCTTC. The chain is built from TRBV6-5 and TRBJ1-2; TRBD1 matches at 8 bases. The CDR3 contains 13 residues. J lost 5 bases, V lost 6 bases, and 5 bases had no gene match. The germline V gene encodes CDR1 MNHEY and CDR2 SVGAGI.

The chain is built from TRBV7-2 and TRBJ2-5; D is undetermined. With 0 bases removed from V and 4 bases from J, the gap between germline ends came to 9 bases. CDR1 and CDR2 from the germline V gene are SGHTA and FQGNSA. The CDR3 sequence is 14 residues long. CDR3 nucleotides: TGTGCCAGCAGCTTAGCGGGAAGAGGAGAGACCCAGTACTTC. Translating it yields CASSLAGRGETQYF. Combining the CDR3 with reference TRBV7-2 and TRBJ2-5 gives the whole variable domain GAGVSQSPSNKVTEKGKDVELRCDPISGHTALYWYRQSLGQGLEFLIYFQGNSAPDKSGLPSDRFSAERTGGSVSTLTIQRTQQEDSAVYLCASSLAGRGETQYFGPGTRLLVL.

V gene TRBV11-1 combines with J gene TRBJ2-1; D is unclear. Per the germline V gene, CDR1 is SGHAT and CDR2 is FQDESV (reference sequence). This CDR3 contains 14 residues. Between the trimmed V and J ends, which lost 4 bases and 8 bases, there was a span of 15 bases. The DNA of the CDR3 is TGTGCCAGCAGCTCAGAGGACGTTCCCTATGAGCAGTTCTTC. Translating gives CASSSEDVPYEQFF.

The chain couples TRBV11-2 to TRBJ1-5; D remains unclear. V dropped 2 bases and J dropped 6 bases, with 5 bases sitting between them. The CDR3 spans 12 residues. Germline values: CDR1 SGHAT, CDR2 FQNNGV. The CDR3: CASSLLGQPQHF. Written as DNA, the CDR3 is TGTGCCAGCAGCTTATTGGGTCAGCCCCAGCATTTT.

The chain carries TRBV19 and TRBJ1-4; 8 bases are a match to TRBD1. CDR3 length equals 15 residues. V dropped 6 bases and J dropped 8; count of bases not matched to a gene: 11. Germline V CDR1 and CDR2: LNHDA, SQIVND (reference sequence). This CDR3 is CASRTGVAVREKLFF. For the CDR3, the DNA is TGTGCCAGTAGGACAGGGGTTGCAGTACGAGAAAAACTGTTTTTT. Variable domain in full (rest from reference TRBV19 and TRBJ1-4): DGGITQSPKYLFRKEGQNVTLSCEQNLNHDAMYWYRQDPGQGLRLIYYSQIVNDFQKGDIAEGYSVSREKKESFPLTVTSAQKNPTAFYLCASRTGVAVREKLFFGSGTQLSVL.

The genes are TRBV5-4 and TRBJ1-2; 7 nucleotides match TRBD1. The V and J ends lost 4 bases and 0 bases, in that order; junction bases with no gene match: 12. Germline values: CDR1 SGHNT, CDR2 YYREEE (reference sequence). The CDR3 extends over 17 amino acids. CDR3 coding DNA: TGTGCCAGCAGCCGTGGGACAGCGCGGAAAGCTAACTATGGCTACACCTTC. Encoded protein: CASSRGTARKANYGYTF.

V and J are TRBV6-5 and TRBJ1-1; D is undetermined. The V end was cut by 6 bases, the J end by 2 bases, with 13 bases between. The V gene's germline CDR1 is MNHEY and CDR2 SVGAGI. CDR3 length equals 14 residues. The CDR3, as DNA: TGTGCCAGCAGGAAAGAATCCGGTAACACTGAAGCTTTCTTT. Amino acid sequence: CASRKESGNTEAFF.

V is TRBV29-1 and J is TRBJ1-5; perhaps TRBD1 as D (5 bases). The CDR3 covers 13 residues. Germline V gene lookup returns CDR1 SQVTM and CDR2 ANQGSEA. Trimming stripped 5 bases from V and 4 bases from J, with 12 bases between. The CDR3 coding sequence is TGCAGCGTTCGAAGGGACGAGAATCAGCCCCAGCATTTT. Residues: CSVRRDENQPQHF. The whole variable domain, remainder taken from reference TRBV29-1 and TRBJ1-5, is SAVISQKPSRDICQRGTSLTIQCQVDSQVTMMFWYRQQPGQSLTLIATANQGSEATYESGFVIDKFPISRPNLTFSTLTVSNMSPEDSSIYLCSVRRDENQPQHFGDGTRLSIL.

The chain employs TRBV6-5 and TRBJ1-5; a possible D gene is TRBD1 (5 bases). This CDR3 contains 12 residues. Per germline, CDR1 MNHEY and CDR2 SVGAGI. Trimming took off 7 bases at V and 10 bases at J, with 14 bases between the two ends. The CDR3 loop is CASKRGDGPQHF. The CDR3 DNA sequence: TGTGCCAGCAAACGGGGGGACGGACCCCAGCATTTT.

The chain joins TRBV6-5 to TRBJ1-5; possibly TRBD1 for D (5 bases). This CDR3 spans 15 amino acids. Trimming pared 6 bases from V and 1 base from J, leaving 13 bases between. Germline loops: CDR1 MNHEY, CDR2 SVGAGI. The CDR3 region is CASSRDQLSNQPQHF. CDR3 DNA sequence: TGTGCCAGCAGCCGGGACCAACTGAGCAATCAGCCCCAGCATTTT.

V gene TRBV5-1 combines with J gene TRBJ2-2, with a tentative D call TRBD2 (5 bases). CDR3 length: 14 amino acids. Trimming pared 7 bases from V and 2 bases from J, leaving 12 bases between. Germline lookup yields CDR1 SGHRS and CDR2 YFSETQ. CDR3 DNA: TGCGCCAGCTCCGACGGACTTAACACCGGGGAGCTGTTTTTT. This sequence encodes CASSDGLNTGELFF.

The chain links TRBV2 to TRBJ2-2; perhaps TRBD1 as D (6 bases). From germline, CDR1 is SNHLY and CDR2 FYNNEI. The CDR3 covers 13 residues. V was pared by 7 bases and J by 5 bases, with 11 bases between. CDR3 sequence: CASNPQGTGELFF. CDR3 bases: TGTGCCAGCAACCCCCAGGGGACCGGGGAGCTGTTTTTT.

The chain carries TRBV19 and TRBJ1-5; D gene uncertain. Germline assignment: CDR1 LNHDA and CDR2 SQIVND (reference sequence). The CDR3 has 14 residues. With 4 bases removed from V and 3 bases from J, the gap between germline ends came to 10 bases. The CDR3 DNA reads TGTGCCAGTAGTACCGGACGGGACAATCAGCCCCAGCATTTT. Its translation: CASSTGRDNQPQHF.

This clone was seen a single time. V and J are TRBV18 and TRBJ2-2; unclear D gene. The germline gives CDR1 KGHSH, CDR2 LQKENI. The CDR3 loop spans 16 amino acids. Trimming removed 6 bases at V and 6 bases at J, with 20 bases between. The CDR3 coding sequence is TGTGCCAGCTCGCCAACCGTTGGGTGGAAACCCGGGGAGCTGTTTTTT. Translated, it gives CASSPTVGWKPGELFF.

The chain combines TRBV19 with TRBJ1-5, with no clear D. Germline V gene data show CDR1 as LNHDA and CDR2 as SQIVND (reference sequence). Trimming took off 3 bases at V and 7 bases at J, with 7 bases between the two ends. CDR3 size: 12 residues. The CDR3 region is CASSMRTQPQHF. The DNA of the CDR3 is TGTGCCAGTAGTATGCGAACCCAGCCCCAGCATTTT.

The CDR3 DNA sequence: TGTGCCAGCAGCTTGGCCCAATCAGGGGGCATGAACACTGAAGCTTTCTTT. Residues: CASSLAQSGGMNTEAFF. The rearrangement links TRBV5-4 to TRBJ1-1, with 8 bases that match TRBD1. CDR3 length equals 17 residues. Per germline, CDR1 SGHNT and CDR2 YYREEE (reference sequence). V was clipped by 0 bases and J by 0 bases; unmatched bases: 7.

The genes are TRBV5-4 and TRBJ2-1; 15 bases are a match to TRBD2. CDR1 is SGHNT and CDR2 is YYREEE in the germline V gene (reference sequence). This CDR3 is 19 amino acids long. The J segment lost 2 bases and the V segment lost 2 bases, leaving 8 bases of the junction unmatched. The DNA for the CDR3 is TGTGCCAGCAGCTTTCCGGGGACTAGCGGGGGGCGGCCCTACAATGAGCAGTTCTTC. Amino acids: CASSFPGTSGGRPYNEQFF.

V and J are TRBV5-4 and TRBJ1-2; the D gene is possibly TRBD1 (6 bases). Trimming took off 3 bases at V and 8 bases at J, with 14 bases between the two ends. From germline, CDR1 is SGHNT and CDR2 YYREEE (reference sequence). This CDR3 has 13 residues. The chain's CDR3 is CASSSVGGKGYTF. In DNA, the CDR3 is TGTGCCAGCAGCTCAGTAGGGGGGAAAGGCTACACCTTC.